This passage covers 20 T cell receptor beta chains from one sample sequenced in a study of blood T cell repertoires in COVID-19. Using immunoSEQ multiplex PCR, the repertoire was profiled, and TCRdb retains in-frame clones only, with some absent. The table has roughly 280,000 clones, about 88% seen once. The sample was PBMCs or T cells enriched from blood (not recorded which). These receptors all stem from a woman aged 45-59 years who had recovered from COVID-19.

The rearrangement links TRBV7-2 to TRBJ1-6; no reliable D call. This CDR3 comprises 14 residues. Germline V gene lookup returns CDR1 SGHTA and CDR2 FQGNSA. V shed 3 bases and J shed 8 bases, with 11 bases lying between them. CDR3 loop: CASSFYARDSPLHF. For the CDR3, the DNA is TGTGCCAGCAGCTTTTACGCGCGAGATTCACCCCTCCACTTT.

The sample holds one count of this clone. The chain links TRBV11-2 to TRBJ2-1; 8 bases match TRBD2. CDR1 and CDR2 from the germline V gene are SGHAT and FQNNGV. The V and J ends lost 4 bases and 6 bases, in that order; junction bases with no gene match: 8. CDR3 size: 15 residues. The CDR3 loop reads CASSSSGTSLNEQFF. The CDR3 DNA is TGTGCCAGCAGCTCATCCGGGACTAGTCTCAATGAGCAGTTCTTC.

The chain links TRBV7-8 to TRBJ2-7, with D tentatively TRBD1 (5 bases). Germline CDR1 reads SGHVS; CDR2 reads FQNEAQ. The CDR3 runs 15 residues. The ends were cut back, 2 bases at V and 5 bases at J, with 16 bases in the middle. CDR3 DNA: TGTGCCAGCAGCTTAAACTACAGGACGTTTAACGAGCAGTACTTC. Protein sequence: CASSLNYRTFNEQYF.

The rearrangement uses TRBV18 and TRBJ2-7, with D possibly matching TRBD2 (6 bases). The V end lost 3 bases, the J end lost 3 bases, and 18 bases lay between the germline ends. This CDR3 comprises 16 residues. Germline CDR1 KGHSH, CDR2 LQKENI. CDR3 loop: CASSPQAGRDVYEQYF. CDR3 bases: TGTGCCAGCTCACCCCAGGCGGGACGGGACGTCTACGAGCAGTACTTC.

Comments on this clone: Other DNA sequences from this sample encode an identical CDR3 as well. The V call is TRBV27, the J call TRBJ1-4; the match to TRBD1 covers 7 bases. This CDR3 is 13 amino acids long. Looked up from germline, CDR1 is MNHEY and CDR2 is SMNVEV (reference sequence). The V and J ends lost 5 bases and 8 bases, in that order; junction bases with no gene match: 5. CDR3 DNA: TGTGCCAGCAGTCTCGGGACAGCAGAAAAACTGTTTTTT. It codes for CASSLGTAEKLFF.

The chain joins TRBV9 to TRBJ2-1; TRBD2 matches at 9 bases. J gave up 4 bases and V 3 bases, and 5 bases lay outside the gene matches. The germline gives CDR1 SGDLS, CDR2 YYNGEE. This CDR3 comprises 15 residues. CDR3 amino acids: CASSGSSGTYNEQFF. As DNA, the CDR3 is TGTGCCAGCAGCGGATCTAGCGGGACATACAATGAGCAGTTCTTC.

This clone was detected a few times. This chain connects TRBV27 to TRBJ1-2, with D perhaps matching TRBD1 (5 bases). Germline values: CDR1 MNHEY, CDR2 SMNVEV (reference sequence). There are 14 residues in the CDR3. V lost 5 bases and J lost 4, with 14 bases in between. The CDR3 loop is CASSTAGVGYGYTF. CDR3 DNA: TGTGCCAGCAGTACCGCGGGGGTGGGCTATGGCTACACCTTC.

The chain recombines TRBV6-5 with TRBJ1-2; possible D gene TRBD1, 5 bases. With 6 bases removed from V and 8 bases from J, the gap between germline ends came to 10 bases. The CDR3 has 11 residues. The germline V gene encodes CDR1 MNHEY and CDR2 SVGAGI. The CDR3, as DNA: TGTGCCAGCAGCCCGGGGGGGGGCTACACCTTC. Protein product: CASSPGGGYTF.

The rearrangement uses TRBV28 and TRBJ1-2, with 8 bases matching TRBD1. The junction had 3 bases not matched to a gene; V was cut back by 4 bases and J by 8 bases. This CDR3 spans 12 amino acids. In germline, CDR1 is MDHEN, CDR2 SYDVKM. The CDR3 nucleotides are TGTGCCAGCAGTTCCAGGGGGCGGGGCTACACCTTC. Its translation: CASSSRGRGYTF.

The chain carries TRBV27 and TRBJ1-1; 9 bases agree with TRBD1. From germline, CDR1 is MNHEY and CDR2 SMNVEV (reference sequence). The CDR3 consists of 15 residues. Trimming at V came to 5 bases and at J to 0 bases, leaving 4 bases not matched to a gene. CDR3 nucleotide sequence: TGTGCCAGCAGTCGAACAGGGGGCATGAACACTGAAGCTTTCTTT. Protein: CASSRTGGMNTEAFF.

V is TRBV28 and J is TRBJ1-1; D perhaps matches TRBD1 (5 bases). Germline CDR1 is MDHEN and CDR2 is SYDVKM. This CDR3 comprises 14 residues. V lost 2 bases and J 4 bases, leaving 11 bases between the germline ends. In nucleotides, the CDR3 is TGTGCCAGCAGTTTAGAAAGTAGGGGCACTGAAGCTTTCTTT. This translates into CASSLESRGTEAFF. The variable domain in full, with the rest retrieved from reference TRBV28 and TRBJ1-1, is DVKVTQSSRYLVKRTGEKVFLECVQDMDHENMFWYRQDPGLGLRLIYFSYDVKMKEKGDIPEGYSVSREKKERFSLILESASTNQTSMYLCASSLESRGTEAFFGQGTRLTVV.

The CDR3: CASSEGVNGGDIQYF. CDR3 nucleotide sequence: TGTGCCAGCAGTGAGGGCGTCAATGGGGGGGACATTCAGTACTTC. The chain carries TRBV6-4 and TRBJ2-4, with 7 bases identical to TRBD2. Germline trimming cut 3 bases from V and 8 bases from J; bases unmatched to any gene: 10. The CDR3 has 15 residues. Germline-derived CDR1 and CDR2 are MRHNA and SNTAGT.

V gene TRBV28 combines with J gene TRBJ2-3, with 8 nucleotides matching TRBD2. Germline trimming cut 1 base from V and 6 bases from J; bases unmatched to any gene: 12. The CDR3 is 17 residues long. In germline, CDR1 is MDHEN, CDR2 SYDVKM. The CDR3 loop is CASSLSFGREGLDTQYF. Written as DNA, the CDR3 is TGTGCCAGCAGTTTATCTTTCGGACGGGAGGGCCTCGATACGCAGTATTTT.

The V gene is TRBV4-1, the J gene TRBJ2-1, with D possibly being TRBD2 (6 bases). Trimming shortened V by 3 bases and J by 0 bases, and 15 bases separated the two germline ends. The CDR3 runs to 17 residues. Germline V CDR1 and CDR2: MGHRA, YSYEKL. CDR3 nucleotide sequence: TGCGCCAGCAGCCAGTCGGGACGGGGGAACTCCTACAATGAGCAGTTCTTC. Protein: CASSQSGRGNSYNEQFF.

The chain combines TRBV5-1 with TRBJ2-1; 7 nucleotides line up with TRBD2. This CDR3 spans 16 amino acids. Unmatched junction bases numbered 4, after V lost 1 base and J lost 0 bases. Germline V gene lookup returns CDR1 SGHRS and CDR2 YFSETQ. CDR3 region: CASSLTGGSSYNEQFF. DNA of the CDR3: TGCGCCAGCAGCTTGACGGGCGGGAGCTCCTACAATGAGCAGTTCTTC.

J is TRBJ1-1 and V is TRBV5-4, with D tentatively TRBD1 (6 bases). The CDR3 spans 15 residues. Germline CDR1 reads SGHNT; CDR2 reads YYREEE (reference sequence). V was clipped by 4 bases and J by 5 bases, with 18 bases between them. CDR3 coding DNA: TGTGCCAGCAGCATACAGGGTCGGGTAAGGACTGAAGCTTTCTTT. Encoded protein: CASSIQGRVRTEAFF.

The rearrangement links TRBV4-2 to TRBJ2-1; TRBD2 matches 15 bases. Per the germline V gene, CDR1 is LGHNA and CDR2 is YNFKEQ. The CDR3 spans 19 residues. V was clipped by 0 bases and J by 0 bases; unmatched bases: 3. The CDR3 DNA sequence: TGTGCCAGCAGCCAAGAAGGACTAGCGGGAGGGAGCTCCTACAATGAGCAGTTCTTC. It codes for CASSQEGLAGGSSYNEQFF.

The genes are TRBV28 and TRBJ2-6; 7 nucleotides align to TRBD1. V lost 5 bases, J lost 0 bases, and 4 bases stayed unmatched. CDR3 length equals 16 residues. Germline V gives CDR1 MDHEN, CDR2 SYDVKM. DNA of the CDR3: TGTGCCAGCAGTCCCGGGACAGCCTCTGGGGCCAACGTCCTGACTTTC. Encoded protein: CASSPGTASGANVLTF.

This chain links TRBV3-1 (or the pseudogene TRBV3-2) with TRBJ1-2; weak D call: TRBD1 (5 bases). Deletions cut 0 bases from V and 8 bases from J, with 16 bases between. CDR3 length equals 15 residues. Looked up from germline, CDR1 is LGHDT and CDR2 is YNNKEL (reference sequence). The CDR3 is CASSQEWSGGNGYTF. The CDR3 DNA reads as TGTGCCAGCAGCCAAGAGTGGTCCGGGGGAAACGGCTACACCTTC.

This chain joins TRBV19 and TRBJ1-4, with TRBD1 identical over 10 bases. The germline V gene encodes CDR1 LNHDA and CDR2 SQIVND (reference sequence). The CDR3 totals 15 residues. After removal of 0 bases from V and 8 bases from J, the junction contained 3 bases not matched to a gene. The CDR3 nucleotides read TGTGCCAGTAGTATAGAGACAGGGGGCGGCGAAAAACTGTTTTTT. It translates to CASSIETGGGEKLFF.